This is a list of T cell receptor beta chains from one sample in a study of T cell responses to AZD1222 COVID-19 vaccine. The repertoire was sequenced with immunoSEQ multiplex PCR; TCRdb's copy has only in-frame clones and lacks some. The sample includes around 170,000 clones, less than 95% of them seen just once. The specimen was peripheral blood, collected on day 0 of AZD1222 vaccination. All receptors come from an adult in good health. Both conserved end residues are part of each CDR3. D genes are given only for firm matches.

v_gene	len	j_gene	d_gene	CDR3aa
TRBV9	14	TRBJ2-3	TRBD1	CASSAVQGADTQYF
TRBV27	14	TRBJ1-3	.	CASSPRGAGNTIYF
TRBV10-2	13	TRBJ2-2	.	CASTPRDTGELFF
TRBV28	16	TRBJ1-5	.	CASSFIPDSSNQPQHF
TRBV5-4	13	TRBJ2-2	.	CASSLSWAGELFF
TRBV28	13	TRBJ1-5	.	CASSRQINQPQHF
TRBV11-2	14	TRBJ1-4	.	CASSFQHTNEKLFF
TRBV4-2	15	TRBJ1-1	TRBD1	CASSQLKPGQGSAFF
TRBV5-1	14	TRBJ2-3	.	CASSLGQSTDTQYF
TRBV11-2	14	TRBJ2-2	.	CASSLRRDTGELFF
TRBV28	14	TRBJ1-2	.	CASSQGTDHYGYTF
TRBV9	16	TRBJ1-2	.	CASSVDYGTANYGYTF
TRBV28	10	TRBJ1-5	.	CASGYQPQHF
TRBV10-1	15	TRBJ1-1	TRBD1	CAGLQGINRDTEAFF
TRBV28	14	TRBJ1-1	.	CASRGPGANTEAFF
TRBV10-2	14	TRBJ2-1	TRBD2	CASRQRGLYNEQFF
TRBV6-5	15	TRBJ1-1	.	CASSYWALGNTEAFF
TRBV7-9	14	TRBJ1-2	.	CASSLVRSLMGYTF
TRBV5-1	16	TRBJ1-2	.	CASSLVAGVSFGGYTF
TRBV28	15	TRBJ1-2	.	CASSLGAPISYGYTF
TRBV19	12	TRBJ1-2	.	CASSGRGYGYTF
TRBV28	13	TRBJ2-3	.	CASSLIDQGGWYF